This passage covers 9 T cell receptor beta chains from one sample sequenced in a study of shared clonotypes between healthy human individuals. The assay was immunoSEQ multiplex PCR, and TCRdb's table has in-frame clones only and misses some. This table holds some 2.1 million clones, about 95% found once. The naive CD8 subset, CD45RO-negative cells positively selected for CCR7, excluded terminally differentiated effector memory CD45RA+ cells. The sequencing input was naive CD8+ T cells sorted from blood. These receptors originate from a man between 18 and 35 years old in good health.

CDR3 DNA: TGTGCCAGCAGTTCCTTACAGGGAGGGGGAACTAATGAAAAACTGTTTTTT. Its protein is CASSSLQGGGTNEKLFF. V and J are TRBV28 and TRBJ1-4; weak D call: TRBD1 (6 bases). The ends were cut back, 4 bases at V and 1 base at J, with 16 bases in the middle. From germline, CDR1 is MDHEN and CDR2 SYDVKM. The CDR3 length is 17 residues.

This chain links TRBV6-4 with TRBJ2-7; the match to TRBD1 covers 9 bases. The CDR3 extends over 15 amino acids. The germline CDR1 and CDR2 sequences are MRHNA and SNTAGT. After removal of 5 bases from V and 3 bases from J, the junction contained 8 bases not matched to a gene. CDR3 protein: CASSPHSTGGYEQYF. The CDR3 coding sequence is TGTGCCAGCAGTCCCCACTCGACAGGGGGCTACGAGCAGTACTTC.

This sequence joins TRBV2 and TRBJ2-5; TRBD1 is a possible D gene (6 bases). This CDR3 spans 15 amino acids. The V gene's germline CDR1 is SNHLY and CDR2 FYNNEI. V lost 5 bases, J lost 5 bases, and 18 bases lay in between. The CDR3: CASSPGHQTFETQYF. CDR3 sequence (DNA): TGTGCCAGCAGTCCGGGACACCAGACGTTCGAGACCCAGTACTTC.

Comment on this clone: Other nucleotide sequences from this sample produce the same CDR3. Here the CDR3 DNA reads TGCGCCAGCAGCCAAGATGGGCTAGCGGATTCCTACGAGCAGTACTTC. It specifies CASSQDGLADSYEQYF. This rearrangement joins TRBV4-3 to TRBJ2-7, with 7 bases matching TRBD2. Germline CDR1 and CDR2: LGHNA and YSLEER. CDR3 length equals 16 residues. Trimming at V came to 0 bases and at J to 1 base, leaving 6 bases not matched to a gene.

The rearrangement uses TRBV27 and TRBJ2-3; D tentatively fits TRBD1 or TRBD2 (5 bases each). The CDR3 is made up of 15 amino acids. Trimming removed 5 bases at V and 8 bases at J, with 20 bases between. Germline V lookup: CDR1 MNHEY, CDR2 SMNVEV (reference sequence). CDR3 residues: CASSLDGTSHFTQYF. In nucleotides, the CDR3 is TGTGCCAGCAGTCTAGACGGGACGTCACATTTTACGCAGTATTTT.

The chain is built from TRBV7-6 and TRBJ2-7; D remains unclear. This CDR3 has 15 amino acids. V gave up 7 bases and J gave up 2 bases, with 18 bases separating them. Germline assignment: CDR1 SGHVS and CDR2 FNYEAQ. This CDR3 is CASTPTTGGPYEQYF. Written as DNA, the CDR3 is TGTGCCAGCACCCCTACGACGGGTGGCCCCTACGAGCAGTACTTC.

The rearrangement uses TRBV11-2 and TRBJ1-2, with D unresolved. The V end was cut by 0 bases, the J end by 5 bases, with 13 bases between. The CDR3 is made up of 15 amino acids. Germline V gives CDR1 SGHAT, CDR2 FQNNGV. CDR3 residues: CASSLDLGLGYGYTF. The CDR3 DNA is TGTGCCAGCAGCTTAGATTTGGGGTTGGGGTATGGCTACACCTTC.

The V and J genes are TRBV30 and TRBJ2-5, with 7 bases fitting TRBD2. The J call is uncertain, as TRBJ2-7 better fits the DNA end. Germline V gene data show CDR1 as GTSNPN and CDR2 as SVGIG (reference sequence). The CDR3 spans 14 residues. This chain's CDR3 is CAWSETSSSYEQYF. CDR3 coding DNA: TGTGCCTGGAGTGAGACTAGCAGTTCCTACGAGCAGTACTTC.

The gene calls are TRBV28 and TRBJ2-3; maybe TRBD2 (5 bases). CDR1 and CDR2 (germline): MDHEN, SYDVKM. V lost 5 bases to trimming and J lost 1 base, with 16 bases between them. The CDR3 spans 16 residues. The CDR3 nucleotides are TGTGCCAGCAGTGGGAGCGAGGTACTCGGCACAGATACGCAGTATTTT. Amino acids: CASSGSEVLGTDTQYF.